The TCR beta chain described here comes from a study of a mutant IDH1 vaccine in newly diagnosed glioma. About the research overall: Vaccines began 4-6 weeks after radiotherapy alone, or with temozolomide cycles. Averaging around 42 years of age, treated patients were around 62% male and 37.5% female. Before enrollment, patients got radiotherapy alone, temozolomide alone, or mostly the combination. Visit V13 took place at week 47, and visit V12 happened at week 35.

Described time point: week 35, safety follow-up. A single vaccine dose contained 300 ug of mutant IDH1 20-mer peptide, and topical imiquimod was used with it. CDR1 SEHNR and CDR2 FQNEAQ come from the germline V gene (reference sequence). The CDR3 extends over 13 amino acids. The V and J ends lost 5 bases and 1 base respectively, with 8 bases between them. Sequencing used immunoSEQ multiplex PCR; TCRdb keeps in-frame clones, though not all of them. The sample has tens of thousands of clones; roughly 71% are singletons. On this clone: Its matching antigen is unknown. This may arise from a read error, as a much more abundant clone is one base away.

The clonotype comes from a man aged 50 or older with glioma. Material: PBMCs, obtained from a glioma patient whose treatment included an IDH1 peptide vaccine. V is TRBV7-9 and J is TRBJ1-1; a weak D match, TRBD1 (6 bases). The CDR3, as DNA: TGTGCCAGCAGCCGACAGGAGAACACTGAAGCTTTCTTT. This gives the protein CASSRQENTEAFF.